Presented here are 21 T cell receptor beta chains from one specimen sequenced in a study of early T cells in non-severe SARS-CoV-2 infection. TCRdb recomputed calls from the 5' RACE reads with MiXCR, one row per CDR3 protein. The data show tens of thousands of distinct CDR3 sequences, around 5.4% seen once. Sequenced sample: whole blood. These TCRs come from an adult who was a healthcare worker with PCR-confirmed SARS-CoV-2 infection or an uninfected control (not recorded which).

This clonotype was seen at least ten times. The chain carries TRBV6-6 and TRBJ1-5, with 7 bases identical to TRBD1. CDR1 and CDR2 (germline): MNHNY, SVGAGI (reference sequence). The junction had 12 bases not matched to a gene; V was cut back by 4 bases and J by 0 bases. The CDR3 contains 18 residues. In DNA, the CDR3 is TGTGCCAGCAGTTTTACTCGACAGGGCCCCTATAGCAATCAGCCCCAGCATTTT. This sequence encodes CASSFTRQGPYSNQPQHF.

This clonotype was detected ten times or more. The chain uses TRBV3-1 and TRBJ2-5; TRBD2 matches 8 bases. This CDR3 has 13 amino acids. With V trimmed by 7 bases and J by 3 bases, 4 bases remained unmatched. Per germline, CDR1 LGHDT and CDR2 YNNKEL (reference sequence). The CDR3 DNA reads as TGTGCCAGCACCTTACTAGCGGAAGAGACCCAGTACTTC. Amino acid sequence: CASTLLAEETQYF.

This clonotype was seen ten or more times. CDR3 coding DNA: TGTGCCAGCAGTGTGGGCGGTTACTCCTACGAGCAGTACTTC. Its protein product is CASSVGGYSYEQYF. The rearrangement uses TRBV2 and TRBJ2-7, with unresolved D. Trimming stripped 4 bases from V and 0 bases from J, with 10 bases between. There are 14 residues in the CDR3. The V gene's germline CDR1 is SNHLY and CDR2 FYNNEI.

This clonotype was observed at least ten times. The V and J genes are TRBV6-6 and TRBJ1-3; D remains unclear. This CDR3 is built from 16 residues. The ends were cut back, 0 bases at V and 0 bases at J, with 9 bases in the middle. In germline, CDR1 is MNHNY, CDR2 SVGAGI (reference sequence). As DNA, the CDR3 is TGTGCCAGCAGTTACTCGTCGGAACACTCTGGAAACACCATATATTTT. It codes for CASSYSSEHSGNTIYF.

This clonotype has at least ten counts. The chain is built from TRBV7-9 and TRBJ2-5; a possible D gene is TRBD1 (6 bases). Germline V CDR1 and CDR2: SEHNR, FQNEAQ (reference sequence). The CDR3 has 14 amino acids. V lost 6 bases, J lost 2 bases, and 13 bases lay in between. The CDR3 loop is CASSLLGGQETQYF. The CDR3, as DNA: TGTGCCAGCAGTTTACTAGGGGGTCAAGAGACCCAGTACTTC.

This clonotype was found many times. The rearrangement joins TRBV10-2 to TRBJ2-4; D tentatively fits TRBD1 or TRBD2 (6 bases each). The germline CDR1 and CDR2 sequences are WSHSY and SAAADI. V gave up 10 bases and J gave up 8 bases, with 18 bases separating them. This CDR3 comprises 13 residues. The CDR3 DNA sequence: TGCGCCACCCTGGAGAGGGGGGTAGACATTCAGTACTTC. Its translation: CATLERGVDIQYF.

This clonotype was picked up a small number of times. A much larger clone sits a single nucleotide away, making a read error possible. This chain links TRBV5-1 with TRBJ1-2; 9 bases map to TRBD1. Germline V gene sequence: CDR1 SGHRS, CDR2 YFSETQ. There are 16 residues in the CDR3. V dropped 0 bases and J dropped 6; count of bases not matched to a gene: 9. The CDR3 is CASSLAPVTGGNGYTF. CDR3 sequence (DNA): TGCGCCAGCAGCTTGGCACCTGTGACAGGGGGAAATGGCTACACCTTC.

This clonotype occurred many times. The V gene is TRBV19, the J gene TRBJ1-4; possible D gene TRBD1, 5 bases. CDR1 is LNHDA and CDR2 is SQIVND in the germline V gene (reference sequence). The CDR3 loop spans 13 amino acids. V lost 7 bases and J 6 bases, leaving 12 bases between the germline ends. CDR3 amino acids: CASMRQGYEKLFF. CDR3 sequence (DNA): TGTGCCAGTATGCGGCAGGGTTATGAAAAACTGTTTTTT.

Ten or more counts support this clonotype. CDR3 DNA sequence: TGTGCCAGCAGCCAAGATTTCTTAGGTGGCGAGCAGTACTTC. Its translation is CASSQDFLGGEQYF. The chain links TRBV4-2 to TRBJ2-7; D unclear. V was shortened by 0 bases and J by 6 bases, with 12 bases between the two germline ends. The V gene's germline CDR1 is LGHNA and CDR2 YNFKEQ. The length of the CDR3 is 14 residues.

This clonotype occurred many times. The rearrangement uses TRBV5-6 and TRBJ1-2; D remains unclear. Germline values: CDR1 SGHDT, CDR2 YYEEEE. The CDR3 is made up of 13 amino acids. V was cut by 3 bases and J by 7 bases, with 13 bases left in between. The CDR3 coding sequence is TGTGCCAGCAGCTGGCGGGGTTACGGTGGCTACACCTTC. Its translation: CASSWRGYGGYTF.

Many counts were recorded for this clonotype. The CDR3: CSSEGTSGSDEQFF. For the CDR3, the DNA is TGCAGCTCCGAAGGGACTAGCGGGAGCGATGAGCAGTTCTTC. This chain uses TRBV29-1 with TRBJ2-1; 14 nucleotides agree with TRBD2. V dropped 8 bases and J dropped 8; count of bases not matched to a gene: 8. CDR1 is SQVTM, CDR2 ANQGSEA, per germline. The CDR3 sequence is 14 residues long.

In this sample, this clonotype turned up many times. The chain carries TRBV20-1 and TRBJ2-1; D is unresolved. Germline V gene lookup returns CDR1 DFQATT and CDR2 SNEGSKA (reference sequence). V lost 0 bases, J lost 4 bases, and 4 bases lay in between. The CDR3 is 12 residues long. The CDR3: CSARDFYNEQFF. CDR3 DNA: TGCAGTGCTAGAGATTTTTACAATGAGCAGTTCTTC.

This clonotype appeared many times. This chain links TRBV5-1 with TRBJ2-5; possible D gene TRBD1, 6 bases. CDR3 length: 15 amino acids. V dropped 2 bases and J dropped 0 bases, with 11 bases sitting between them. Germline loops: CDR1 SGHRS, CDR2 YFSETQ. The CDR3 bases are TGCGCCAGCAGCTTCGCGCACAGGGACCAAGAGACCCAGTACTTC. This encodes CASSFAHRDQETQYF.

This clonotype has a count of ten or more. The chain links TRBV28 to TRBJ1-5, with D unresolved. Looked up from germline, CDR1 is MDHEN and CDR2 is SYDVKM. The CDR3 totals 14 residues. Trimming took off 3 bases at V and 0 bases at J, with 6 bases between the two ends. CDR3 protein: CASSLIDSNQPQHF. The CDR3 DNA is TGTGCCAGCAGTTTGATCGATAGCAATCAGCCCCAGCATTTT. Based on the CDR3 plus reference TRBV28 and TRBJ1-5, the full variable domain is DVKVTQSSRYLVKRTGEKVFLECVQDMDHENMFWYRQDPGLGLRLIYFSYDVKMKEKGDIPEGYSVSREKKERFSLILESASTNQTSMYLCASSLIDSNQPQHFGDGTRLSIL.

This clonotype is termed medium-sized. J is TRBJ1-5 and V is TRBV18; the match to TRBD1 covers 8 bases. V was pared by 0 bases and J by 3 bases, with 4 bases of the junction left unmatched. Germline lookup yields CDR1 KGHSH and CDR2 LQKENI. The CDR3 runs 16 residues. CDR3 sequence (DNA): TGTGCCAGCTCACCACCCCCAGGGGGCATCAATCAGCCCCAGCATTTT. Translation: CASSPPPGGINQPQHF.

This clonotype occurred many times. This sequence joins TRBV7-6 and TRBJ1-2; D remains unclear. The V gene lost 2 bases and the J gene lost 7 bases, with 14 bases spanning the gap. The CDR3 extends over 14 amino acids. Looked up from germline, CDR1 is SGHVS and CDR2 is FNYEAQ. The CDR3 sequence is CASSLREVRSGYTF. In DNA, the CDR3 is TGTGCCAGCAGCTTACGTGAGGTCCGAAGTGGCTACACCTTC.

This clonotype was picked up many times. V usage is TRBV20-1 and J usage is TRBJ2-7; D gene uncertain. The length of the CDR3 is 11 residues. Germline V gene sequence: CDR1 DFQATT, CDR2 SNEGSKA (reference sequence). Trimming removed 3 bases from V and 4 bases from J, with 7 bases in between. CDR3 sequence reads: CSASGTYEQYF. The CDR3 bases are TGCAGTGCTAGTGGAACATACGAGCAGTACTTC.

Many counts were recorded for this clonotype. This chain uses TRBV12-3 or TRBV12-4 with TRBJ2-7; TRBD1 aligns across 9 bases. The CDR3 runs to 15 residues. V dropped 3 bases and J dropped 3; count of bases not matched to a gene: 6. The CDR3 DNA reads TGTGCCAGCAGTTTGGAGGACAGGGGAAACTACGAGCAGTACTTC. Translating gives CASSLEDRGNYEQYF.

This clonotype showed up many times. The DNA of the CDR3 is TGCGCCAGCAGCTTTACACCCGGGCCTCAGCCAGATACGCAGTATTTT. Translating gives CASSFTPGPQPDTQYF. V gene TRBV5-1 combines with J gene TRBJ2-3; D is uncertain. The V end lost 2 bases, the J end lost 4 bases, and 17 bases lay between the germline ends. The germline gives CDR1 SGHRS, CDR2 YFSETQ. This CDR3 contains 16 residues.

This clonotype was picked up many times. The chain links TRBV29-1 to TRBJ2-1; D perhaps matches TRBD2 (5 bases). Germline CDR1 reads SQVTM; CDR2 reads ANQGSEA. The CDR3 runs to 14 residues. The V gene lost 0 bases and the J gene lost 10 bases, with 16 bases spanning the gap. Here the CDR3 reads CSVEEVLARREQFF. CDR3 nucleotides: TGCAGCGTTGAAGAGGTCCTAGCCCGACGGGAGCAGTTCTTC.

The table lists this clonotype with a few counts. The CDR3: CASSGGGRADTQYF. As DNA, the CDR3 is TGTGCCAGCAGCGGCGGGGGAAGGGCAGATACGCAGTATTTT. The rearrangement joins TRBV5-4 to TRBJ2-3, with TRBD2 matching 7 bases. J was trimmed by 4 bases and V by 4 bases; bases with no gene match: 6. This CDR3 is built from 14 residues. Germline lookup yields CDR1 SGHNT and CDR2 YYREEE (reference sequence). The variable domain in full, completed from reference TRBV5-4 and TRBJ2-3, reads ETGVTQSPTHLIKTRGQQVTLRCSSQSGHNTVSWYQQALGQGPQFIFQYYREEENGRGNFPPRFSGLQFPNYSSELNVNALELDDSALYLCASSGGGRADTQYFGPGTRLTVL.